These T cell receptor beta chains were read from a single sample in a study of cytomegalovirus exposure and HLA in healthy donors. Sequencing used immunoSEQ multiplex PCR; TCRdb keeps in-frame clones, though not all of them. Here the sample spans about 130,000 clones, around three quarters being singletons. Sequencing was carried out using PBMCs. These TCRs come from a female donor in good health and CMV-seronegative. CDR3s include the opening cysteine and the closing phenylalanine or tryptophan. D genes are given only for firm matches. Clone sizes are given selectively: once, few, many, or a class where the clone is expanded.

j_gene	abundance	d_gene	v_gene	CDR3aa	CDR3nt
TRBJ1-1	-	TRBD1	TRBV6-5	CASSYGDSTEAFF	TGTGCCAGCAGTTACGGGGACAGCACTGAAGCTTTCTTT
TRBJ2-7	-	-	TRBV5-1	CASSLAAGGTYEQYF	TGCGCCAGCAGCTTGGCGGCAGGGGGGACCTACGAGCAGTACTTC
TRBJ1-2	-	-	TRBV18	CASSPTRQIYYGYTF	TGTGCCAGCTCACCAACGAGACAGATATACTATGGCTACACCTTC
TRBJ2-1	-	-	TRBV20-1	CSAPEDNEQFF	TGCAGTGCCCCGGAGGACAATGAGCAGTTCTTC
TRBJ1-1	-	TRBD1	TRBV27	CASSWGQGRNTEAFF	TGTGCCAGCAGCTGGGGACAGGGAAGGAACACTGAAGCTTTCTTT
TRBJ1-5	-	TRBD1	TRBV28	CASRKRQGSNQPQHF	TGTGCCAGCAGGAAGAGACAGGGAAGCAATCAGCCCCAGCATTTT
TRBJ2-6	-	TRBD2	TRBV30	CAWRGLRGSSSGANVLTF	TGTGCCTGGAGGGGTTTGCGGGGGAGTAGCTCTGGGGCCAACGTCCTGACTTTC
TRBJ1-1	once	-	TRBV11-2	CASSLSSEAFF	TGTGCCAGCAGCTTAAGCTCTGAAGCTTTCTTT
TRBJ2-3	-	-	TRBV4-2	CASSQVARDRWIFKQYF	TGTGCCAGCAGCCAAGTAGCCCGGGATCGCTGGATTTTTAAGCAGTATTTT
TRBJ2-3	few	-	TRBV4-2	CASSQEAMDTQYF	TGTGCCAGCAGCCAAGAAGCCATGGATACGCAGTATTTT
TRBJ2-5	-	TRBD2	TRBV5-1	CASSLYGLAGGRRGQETQYF	TGCGCCAGCAGCCTATACGGACTAGCGGGAGGGCGTCGTGGGCAAGAGACCCAGTACTTC
TRBJ2-7	few	TRBD2	TRBV4-1	CASSQGAGDRYEQYF	TGCGCCAGCAGCCAAGGTGCGGGGGATAGGTACGAGCAGTACTTC
TRBJ1-2	-	TRBD1	TRBV29-1	CSVDRGLNGYTF	TGCAGCGTCGACAGGGGGCTAAATGGCTACACCTTC
TRBJ2-1	-	TRBD2	TRBV13	CASSRTSGYNEQFF	TGTGCCAGCAGCCGGACTAGCGGCTACAATGAGCAGTTCTTC
TRBJ1-1	-	-	TRBV5-1	CASSQRVNTEAFF	TGCGCCAGCAGCCAGAGGGTGAACACTGAAGCTTTCTTT
TRBJ2-7	-	-	TRBV30	CAWSRDGGRRSGEQYF	TGTGCCTGGAGCCGCGACGGGGGACGGCGGTCAGGCGAGCAGTACTTC
TRBJ2-3	-	TRBD2	TRBV5-6	CASSPPGGPPLDTQYF	TGTGCCAGCAGCCCCCCGGGAGGGCCTCCCCTTGATACGCAGTATTTT
TRBJ1-1	-	-	TRBV28	CASSPYPILLNTEAFF	TGTGCCAGCAGTCCATATCCCATACTCTTAAACACTGAAGCTTTCTTT
TRBJ1-5	-	-	TRBV6-1	CASSELGRGQPQHF	TGTGCCAGCAGTGAACTCGGCCGAGGCCAGCCCCAGCATTTT
TRBJ2-4	-	-	TRBV19	CASSIRAGLEIQYF	TGTGCCAGTAGTATCCGGGCAGGGTTGGAGATTCAGTACTTC
TRBJ2-7	-	-	TRBV28	CASSLEVQGRIGSGYEQYF	TGTGCCAGCAGTTTAGAGGTCCAGGGTCGCATTGGTTCGGGCTACGAGCAGTACTTC
TRBJ2-6	-	TRBD2	TRBV18	CASSRALAGWSSGANVLTF	TGTGCCAGCTCAAGGGCCTTAGCGGGGTGGTCCTCTGGGGCCAACGTCCTGACTTTC
TRBJ2-1	-	TRBD1	TRBV5-1	CASSGWDRPGEQFF	TGCGCCAGCAGCGGGTGGGACAGGCCCGGTGAGCAGTTCTTC
TRBJ1-2	-	TRBD1	TRBV7-3	CASSLSDRGHGYTF	TGTGCCAGCAGCTTAAGCGACAGGGGGCATGGCTACACCTTC
TRBJ2-7	-	-	TRBV10-3	CAISVTVSSAYEQYF	TGTGCCATCAGTGTTACAGTAAGCAGTGCCTACGAGCAGTACTTC
TRBJ2-4	-	-	TRBV5-5	CASSWEMQGTTDIQYF	TGTGCCAGCAGCTGGGAGATGCAAGGGACAACGGACATTCAGTACTTC
TRBJ1-5	-	-	TRBV30	CAWSGDSNQPQHF	TGTGCCTGGAGCGGTGATAGCAATCAGCCCCAGCATTTT
TRBJ1-5	-	-	TRBV7-3	CASSLTADQPQHF	TGTGCCAGCAGCTTAACGGCGGATCAGCCCCAGCATTTT
TRBJ2-5	-	TRBD1	TRBV28	CASSTGVLETQYF	TGTGCCAGCAGTACAGGGGTCCTGGAGACCCAGTACTTC
TRBJ2-7	-	-	TRBV19	CASIQGNSYEQYF	TGTGCCAGTATACAGGGTAACTCCTACGAGCAGTACTTC
TRBJ2-7	-	TRBD2	TRBV6-1	CANGGAREQYF	TGTGCCAACGGGGGGGCGCGAGAGCAGTACTTC
TRBJ2-2	-	-	TRBV28	CASSGGDIVGELFF	TGTGCCAGCAGCGGGGGTGATATCGTCGGGGAGCTGTTTTTT
TRBJ2-3	once	-	TRBV6-1	CASSASTRALKTDTQYF	TGTGCCAGCAGTGCTTCGACTAGAGCCCTGAAGACAGATACGCAGTATTTT
TRBJ2-1	-	TRBD2	TRBV2	CASSRLAAHEQFF	TGTGCCAGCAGCCGACTAGCGGCACATGAGCAGTTCTTC
TRBJ2-7	-	-	TRBV10-1	CASSGRGAAYEQYF	TGCGCCAGCAGTGGTCGGGGGGCAGCCTACGAGCAGTACTTC
TRBJ2-7	once	-	TRBV11-3	CASSLGRGSNYEQYF	TGTGCCAGCAGCTTAGGAAGGGGTAGTAACTACGAGCAGTACTTC
TRBJ2-2	-	TRBD2	TRBV13	CASSPGTSGGNTGELFF	TGTGCCAGCAGCCCCGGGACTAGCGGGGGTAACACCGGGGAGCTGTTTTTT
TRBJ1-2	-	-	TRBV6-1	CASSEARTSLYGYTF	TGTGCCAGCAGTGAAGCCCGGACATCCCTCTATGGCTACACCTTC
TRBJ1-1	few	-	TRBV10-3	CAISNPVYGEAFF	TGTGCCATCAGTAACCCCGTTTACGGTGAAGCTTTCTTT
TRBJ1-1	-	-	TRBV15	CATRSTANTEAFF	TGTGCCACCAGATCGACAGCGAACACTGAAGCTTTCTTT
TRBJ2-4	-	TRBD2	TRBV6-5	CASSYQGGNIQYF	TGTGCCAGCAGTTACCAGGGAGGGAACATTCAGTACTTC
TRBJ2-3	-	-	TRBV5-4	CASSFLAGTDTQYF	TGTGCCAGCAGCTTTCTTGCCGGGACAGATACGCAGTATTTT
TRBJ2-5	-	TRBD2	TRBV10-3	CAISEQGSGRPFQETQYF	TGTGCCATCAGTGAGCAGGGTAGCGGGAGGCCGTTCCAAGAGACCCAGTACTTC
TRBJ2-1	-	-	TRBV2	CASSETPGFDEQFF	TGTGCCAGCAGTGAGACTCCCGGTTTTGATGAGCAGTTCTTC
TRBJ2-7	-	TRBD2	TRBV28	CASRFRAGGPYEQYF	TGTGCCAGCAGATTCCGAGCGGGAGGGCCGTACGAGCAGTACTTC
TRBJ2-5	-	-	TRBV21-1	CASNNGQGGEETQYF	TGTGCCAGCAACAACGGACAGGGAGGGGAGGAGACCCAGTACTTC
TRBJ2-6	-	TRBD2	TRBV27	CASKGTSEVGGANVLTF	TGTGCCAGCAAGGGGACTAGCGAGGTGGGAGGGGCCAACGTCCTGACTTTC
TRBJ2-3	-	TRBD2	TRBV6-5	CAVSGASTDTQYF	TGTGCCGTTAGCGGGGCAAGCACAGATACGCAGTATTTT
TRBJ2-7	-	-	TRBV13	CASSSRSHEQYF	TGTGCCAGCAGCTCCAGGTCCCACGAGCAGTACTTC
TRBJ1-1	-	-	TRBV6-5	CASSYFGTPNTEAFF	TGTGCCAGCAGTTACTTCGGGACACCGAACACTGAAGCTTTCTTT
TRBJ2-5	-	-	TRBV7-2	CASSSGDPGGTQYF	TGTGCCAGCAGCTCGGGGGATCCCGGGGGGACCCAGTACTTC
TRBJ1-4	-	-	TRBV11-1	CASSLTGRRDEKLFF	TGTGCCAGCAGCCTAACAGGGCGGCGGGATGAAAAACTGTTTTTT